This T cell receptor (beta chain) was captured by sequencing in a study of cytotoxic CD8 clonotypes in ibrutinib-treated CLL listed by TCRdb under 2021. In terms of the full investigation: The cohort was composed of about 10 relapsed/refractory and fewer than 16 treatment-naive patients; IGHV unmutated status was identified in 17 patients. On average, each sample yielded 255,043 productive templates and under 95,000 productive rearrangements. Every sample from remission and from progressive disease was obtained while the patients were still on ibrutinib. Cryopreserved peripheral blood mononuclear cells were collected at three points: before therapy, at response, and at either sustained remission or disease progression. Responses were partial in roughly 24 patients and complete in 2; after median about 63 months follow-up, 14 stayed in remission and about twelve progressed. Of the 90 or so people in the trial, 25 to 30 had longitudinal samples available. Response samples were taken after a median of roughly eleven months on treatment, ranging from roughly 6 to 36 months.

Results and caveats for the whole study, not just this receptor: Clonality increased at ibrutinib response, stayed stable in sustained remission, and fell back toward baseline at progression. At baseline, clonality was higher than in age-matched healthy donors and showed a strong correlation with circulating CD8+ T-cell counts. Sampling times were not matched between sustained-remission and progressing patients, and lymph node repertoires were not studied. Public clonotypes were found to be uncommon and were observed to contract or remain stable during treatment; the increase in clonality was shown to reflect expansion of private clonotypes at ibrutinib response.

As regards this clone: The antigen it binds to is not known. No per-base quality is available; no much larger clone lies one base away.

Each clonotype received, on average, around 9.6x coverage in deep resolution sequencing performed on a MiSeq, where the target depth lay between 1 in 1 million and 1 in 200,000 T cells. The immunoSEQ hsTCRB Kit was used to generate the TCR beta libraries. The study's processing was this. ImmunoSEQ Data Assistant and ImmunoSEQ Analyzer were used for data analysis, and V, D and J genes were assigned according to IMGT definitions. Clonality, with values ranging from 0 to 1, was calculated as one minus the normalized Shannon entropy of productive rearrangement frequencies. Public clonotype analysis was restricted to overrepresented clonotypes comprising at least 0.05% of each patient's repertoire. Thirteen repertoires from age-matched healthy donors, obtained from immuneACCESS, served as clonality controls. TCRdb mirrors the immuneACCESS table, restricted to in-frame sequences. Some clones are absent from its copies; in checked studies, under half trace to an unresolved V gene, and the reason for the others is unknown. V, J and clone size are taken as reported in that table, and D and trimming were inferred from the DNA itself. The table for this sample lists about 150,000 clones; about 76% of them were counted only once. The ten largest clones take up about 5% of the sample.

This specimen's time point label, interpreted: around 25 months on ibrutinib. For TCR beta library preparation, approximately 2.2 micrograms of genomic DNA were isolated from cryopreserved PBMCs. Longitudinal blood samples from CLL patients on ibrutinib monotherapy underwent high-throughput TCR beta sequencing. The patients took part in an open-label, single-center phase 2 trial of ibrutinib monotherapy. The material sequenced was PBMCs, taken after 24 months of ibrutinib treatment. This TCR was recovered from a human donor with chronic lymphocytic leukemia.

The sequence in DNA is TGTGCCAGCAGCACCAAACAGGGGCCCCACGAGCAGTACTTC. Protein translation: CASSTKQGPHEQYF. The V and J segments used are TRBV7-9 and TRBJ2-7; 7 bases in between match TRBD1. Trimming removed 5 bases from V and 5 bases from J; the gene matches leave 9 bases unexplained. Counted from cysteine to phenylalanine, this CDR3 has 14 amino acids. Just the 42-base CDR3 DNA is kept, in frame starting at base 1. In the germline V gene (reference sequence), CDR1 corresponds to SEHNR and CDR2 to FQNEAQ.